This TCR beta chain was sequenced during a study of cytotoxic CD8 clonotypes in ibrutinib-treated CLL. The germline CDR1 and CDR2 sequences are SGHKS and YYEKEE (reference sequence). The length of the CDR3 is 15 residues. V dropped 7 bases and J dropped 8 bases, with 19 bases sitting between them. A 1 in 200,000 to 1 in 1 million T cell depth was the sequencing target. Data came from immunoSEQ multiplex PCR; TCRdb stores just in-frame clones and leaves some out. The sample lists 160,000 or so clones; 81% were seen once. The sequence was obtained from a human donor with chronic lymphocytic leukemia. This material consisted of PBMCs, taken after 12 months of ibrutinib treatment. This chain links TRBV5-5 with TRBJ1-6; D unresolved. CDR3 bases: TGTGCCAGCGATCGCGGGGAGCTGACGTATTCACCCCTCCACTTT. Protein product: CASDRGELTYSPLHF.